This T cell receptor (beta chain) stems from a study of regulatory T cells in long-lasting Graves disease. Study-wide findings and caveats: Analysis covered peripheral blood alone, not thyroid tissue. Since the sample size was small, accuracy may have been reduced. Persistent disease exhibited a predilection for TRBV28, TRBJ1-2 and TRBJ2-5.

Regarding time point: newly diagnosed GD, antithyroid drugs for less than 3 months. With RNA extracted from PBMCs as input, the TCR library was made. The patient group derived from an endocrinology department in Xi'an, China. This clonotype was recorded many times. The antigen is not known. Arm-PCR of CDR3 regions and iRepertoire HTBI primers were used to build TCR beta libraries. TCRdb redid the calling of the multiplex PCR reads with MiXCR, one entry per CDR3 protein. The data show about 380,000 distinct CDR3 sequences, with 15% to 17% seen just once and about a fifth held by the top ten. The CDR3 loop spans 14 amino acids. V gave up 6 bases and J gave up 6 bases, with 14 bases separating them.

Material: peripheral blood mononuclear cells (PBMCs), obtained at new diagnosis, from a patient treated with antithyroid drugs. The receptor's source is a female donor with Graves disease. V gene TRBV12-3 or TRBV12-4 combines with J gene TRBJ2-2, with D maybe TRBD2 (6 bases). Here the CDR3 DNA reads TGTGCCAGCAGGCTGGGACTGGTCGCCGGGGAGCTGTTTTTT. Encoded protein: CASRLGLVAGELFF.